Described below is a single T cell receptor (beta chain) sequence and its context. This sample is drawn from a study of radiation and T cells in renal cell carcinoma. As to time point: blood 4 weeks post-SBRT, at nephrectomy. Documented treatment: 15 Gy SBRT to primary tumor, nephrectomy 4 weeks later. The germline CDR1 and CDR2 sequences are MNHNS and SASEGT. The CDR3 extends over 14 amino acids. V was trimmed by 2 bases and J by 7 bases, leaving 12 bases between them. Method: immunoSEQ multiplex PCR; TCRdb's copy keeps in-frame clones and lacks some. The sample holds around 170,000 clones; less than 90% are singletons and the top ten take approximately 10%.

This clonotype was obtained from a woman aged 45 to 65 with renal cell carcinoma. The specimen comprised blood, sampled from a patient whose treatment included radiotherapy and nephrectomy. This chain connects TRBV6-1 to TRBJ2-4; D remains unclear. The CDR3 loop reads CASSEPGLRNIQYF. DNA for the CDR3: TGTGCCAGCAGTGAACCCGGATTGCGTAACATTCAGTACTTC.